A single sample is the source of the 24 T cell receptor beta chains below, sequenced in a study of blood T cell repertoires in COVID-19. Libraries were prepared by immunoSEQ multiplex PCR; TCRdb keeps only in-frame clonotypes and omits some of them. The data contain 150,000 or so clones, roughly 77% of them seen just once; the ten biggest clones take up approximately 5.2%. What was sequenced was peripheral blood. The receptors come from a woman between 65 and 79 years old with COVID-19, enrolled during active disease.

The CDR3 DNA follows: TGTGCCATCAGGACAGGGGAAGCAGGCGGTAAACTGTTTTTT. This sequence encodes CAIRTGEAGGKLFF. The rearrangement uses TRBV10-3 and TRBJ1-4, with 8 bases fitting TRBD1. Germline CDR1 ENHRY, CDR2 SYGVKD. The CDR3 runs to 14 residues. The ends lost 6 bases at V and 11 bases at J; junction bases unmatched: 11.

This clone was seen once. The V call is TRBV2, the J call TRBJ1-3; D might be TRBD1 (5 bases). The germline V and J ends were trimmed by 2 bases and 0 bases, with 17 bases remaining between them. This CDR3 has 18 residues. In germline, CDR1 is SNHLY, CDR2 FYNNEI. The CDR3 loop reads CASSEISIGGTSGNTIYF. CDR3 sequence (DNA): TGTGCCAGCAGTGAAATTTCGATTGGGGGGACCTCTGGAAACACCATATATTTT.

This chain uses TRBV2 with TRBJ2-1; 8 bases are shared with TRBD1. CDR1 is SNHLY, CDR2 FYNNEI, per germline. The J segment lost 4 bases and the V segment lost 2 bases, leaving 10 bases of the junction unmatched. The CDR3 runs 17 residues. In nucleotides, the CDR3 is TGTGCCAGCAGTGAAAGTCCCGGGACAGGCAATTACAATGAGCAGTTCTTC. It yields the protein CASSESPGTGNYNEQFF. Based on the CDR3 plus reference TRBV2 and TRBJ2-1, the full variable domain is EPEVTQTPSHQVTQMGQEVILRCVPISNHLYFYWYRQILGQKVEFLVSFYNNEISEKSEIFDDQFSVERPDGSNFTLKIRSTKLEDSAMYFCASSESPGTGNYNEQFFGPGTRLTVL.

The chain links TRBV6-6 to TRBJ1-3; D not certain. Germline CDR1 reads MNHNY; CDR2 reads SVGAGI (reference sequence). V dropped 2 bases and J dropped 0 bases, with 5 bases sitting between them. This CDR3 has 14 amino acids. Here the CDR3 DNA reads TGTGCCAGCAGTTACGCGAGCTCTGGAAACACCATATATTTT. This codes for CASSYASSGNTIYF.

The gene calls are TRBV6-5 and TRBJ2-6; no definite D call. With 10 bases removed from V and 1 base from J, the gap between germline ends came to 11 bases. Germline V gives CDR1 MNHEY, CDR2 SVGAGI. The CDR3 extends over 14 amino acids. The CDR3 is CATTSTSGANVLTF. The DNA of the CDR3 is TGTGCCACGACAAGTACGTCTGGGGCCAACGTCCTGACTTTC.

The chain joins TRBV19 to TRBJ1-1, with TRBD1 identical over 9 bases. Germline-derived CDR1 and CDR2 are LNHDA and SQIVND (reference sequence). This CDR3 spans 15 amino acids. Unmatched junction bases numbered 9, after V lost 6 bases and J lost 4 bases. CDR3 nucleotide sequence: TGTGCCAGTAGCCCAGGGGACAGGGAAGGCACTGAAGCTTTCTTT. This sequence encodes CASSPGDREGTEAFF.

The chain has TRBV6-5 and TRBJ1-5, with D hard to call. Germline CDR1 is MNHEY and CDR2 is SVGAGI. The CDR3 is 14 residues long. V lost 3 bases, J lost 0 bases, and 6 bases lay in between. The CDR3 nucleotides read TGTGCCAGCAGTTATCGGGGTAGCAATCAGCCCCAGCATTTT. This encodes CASSYRGSNQPQHF.

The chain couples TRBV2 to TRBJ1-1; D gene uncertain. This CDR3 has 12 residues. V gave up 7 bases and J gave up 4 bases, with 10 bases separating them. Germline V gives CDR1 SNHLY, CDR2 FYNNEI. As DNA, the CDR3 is TGTGCCAGCAAACTAGGAACCACTGAAGCTTTCTTT. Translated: CASKLGTTEAFF.

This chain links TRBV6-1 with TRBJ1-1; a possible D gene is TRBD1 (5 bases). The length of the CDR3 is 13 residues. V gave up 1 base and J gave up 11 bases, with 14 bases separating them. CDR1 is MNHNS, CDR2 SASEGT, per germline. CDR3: CASSEEGLRGAFF. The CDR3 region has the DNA TGTGCCAGCAGTGAAGAGGGGCTTAGGGGCGCTTTCTTT.

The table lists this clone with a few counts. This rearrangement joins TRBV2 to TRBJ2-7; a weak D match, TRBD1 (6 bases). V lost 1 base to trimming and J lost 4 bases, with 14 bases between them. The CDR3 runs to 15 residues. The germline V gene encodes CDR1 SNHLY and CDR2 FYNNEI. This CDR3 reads CASSEGRTGFYEQYF. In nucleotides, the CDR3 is TGTGCCAGCAGTGAAGGACGAACAGGGTTTTACGAGCAGTACTTC.

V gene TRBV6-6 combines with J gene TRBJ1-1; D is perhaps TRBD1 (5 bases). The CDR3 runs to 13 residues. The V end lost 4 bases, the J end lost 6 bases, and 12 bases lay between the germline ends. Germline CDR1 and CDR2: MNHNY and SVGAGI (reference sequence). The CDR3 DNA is TGTGCCAGCAGTTTGGGAGGACAAGCTGAAGCTTTCTTT. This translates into CASSLGGQAEAFF.

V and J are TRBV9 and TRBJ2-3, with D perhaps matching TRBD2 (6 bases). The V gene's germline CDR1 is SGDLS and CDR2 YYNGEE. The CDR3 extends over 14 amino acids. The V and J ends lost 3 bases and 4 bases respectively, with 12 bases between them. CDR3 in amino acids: CASSGGTVADTQYF. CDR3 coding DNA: TGTGCCAGCAGCGGGGGGACTGTGGCAGATACGCAGTATTTT.

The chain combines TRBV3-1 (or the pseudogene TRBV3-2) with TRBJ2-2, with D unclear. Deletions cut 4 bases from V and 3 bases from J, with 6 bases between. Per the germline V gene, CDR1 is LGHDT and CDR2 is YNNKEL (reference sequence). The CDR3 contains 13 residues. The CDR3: CASSPGYTGELFF. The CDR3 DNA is TGTGCCAGCAGCCCAGGTTACACCGGGGAGCTGTTTTTT.

The CDR3 region has the DNA TGTGCCAGCAGCGTAGGCGGGGCAGGCTCCTACGAGCAGTACTTC. It encodes CASSVGGAGSYEQYF. The chain links TRBV9 to TRBJ2-7, with D possibly matching TRBD2 (6 bases). This CDR3 contains 15 residues. The V gene lost 0 bases and the J gene lost 0 bases, with 10 bases spanning the gap. CDR1 is SGDLS and CDR2 is YYNGEE in the germline V gene.

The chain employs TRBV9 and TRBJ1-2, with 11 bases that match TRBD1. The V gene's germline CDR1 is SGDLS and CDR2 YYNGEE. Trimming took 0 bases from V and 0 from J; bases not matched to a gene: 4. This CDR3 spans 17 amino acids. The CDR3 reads CASSVAPGQGANYGYTF. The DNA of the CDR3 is TGTGCCAGCAGCGTAGCTCCGGGACAGGGGGCTAACTATGGCTACACCTTC.

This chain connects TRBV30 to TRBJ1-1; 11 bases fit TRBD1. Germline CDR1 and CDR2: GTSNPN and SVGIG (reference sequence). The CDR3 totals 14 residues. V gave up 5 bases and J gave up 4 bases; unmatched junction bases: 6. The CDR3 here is CAWGTGGRGTEAFF. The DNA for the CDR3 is TGTGCCTGGGGGACAGGGGGTCGGGGCACTGAAGCTTTCTTT.

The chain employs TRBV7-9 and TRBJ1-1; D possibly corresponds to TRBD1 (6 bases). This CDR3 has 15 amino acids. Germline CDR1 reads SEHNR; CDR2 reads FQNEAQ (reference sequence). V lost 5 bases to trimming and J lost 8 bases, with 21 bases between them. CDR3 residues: CASSVRDTPGEEAFF. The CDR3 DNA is TGTGCCAGCAGCGTCCGGGACACCCCCGGGGAGGAAGCTTTCTTT.

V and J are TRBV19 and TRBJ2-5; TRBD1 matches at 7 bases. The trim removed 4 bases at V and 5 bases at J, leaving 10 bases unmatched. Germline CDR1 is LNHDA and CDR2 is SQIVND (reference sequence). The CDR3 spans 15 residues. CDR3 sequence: CASSTTTGFAETQYF. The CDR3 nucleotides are TGTGCCAGTAGTACAACGACAGGGTTTGCGGAGACCCAGTACTTC.

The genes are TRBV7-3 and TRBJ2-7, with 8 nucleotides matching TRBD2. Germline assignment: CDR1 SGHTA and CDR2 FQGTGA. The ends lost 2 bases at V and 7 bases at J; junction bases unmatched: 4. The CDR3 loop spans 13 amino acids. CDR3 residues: CASSLQASGEQYF. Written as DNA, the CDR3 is TGTGCCAGCAGCTTACAGGCTAGCGGGGAGCAGTACTTC.

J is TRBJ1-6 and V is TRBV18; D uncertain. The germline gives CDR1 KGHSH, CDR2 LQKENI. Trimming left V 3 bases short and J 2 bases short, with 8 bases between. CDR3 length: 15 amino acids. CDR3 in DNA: TGTGCCAGCTCACCCGAACAGCCCTATAATTCACCCCTCCACTTT. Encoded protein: CASSPEQPYNSPLHF. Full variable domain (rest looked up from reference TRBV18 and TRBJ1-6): NAGVMQNPRHLVRRRGQEARLRCSPMKGHSHVYWYRQLPEEGLKFMVYLQKENIIDESGMPKERFSAEFPKEGPSILRIQQVVRGDSAAYFCASSPEQPYNSPLHFGNGTRLTVT.

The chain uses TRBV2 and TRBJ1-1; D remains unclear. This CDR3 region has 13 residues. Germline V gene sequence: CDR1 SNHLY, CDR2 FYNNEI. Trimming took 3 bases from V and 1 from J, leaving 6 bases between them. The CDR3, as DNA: TGTGCCAGCAGTGAGGCTTGGAACACTGAAGCTTTCTTT. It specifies CASSEAWNTEAFF.

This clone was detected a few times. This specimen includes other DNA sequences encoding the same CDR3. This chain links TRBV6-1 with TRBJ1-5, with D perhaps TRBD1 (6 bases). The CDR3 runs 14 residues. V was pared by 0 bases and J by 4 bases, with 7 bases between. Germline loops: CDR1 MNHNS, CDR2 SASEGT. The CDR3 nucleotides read TGTGCCAGCAGTGAAGCCAGGGGTAATCAGCCCCAGCATTTT. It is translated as CASSEARGNQPQHF.

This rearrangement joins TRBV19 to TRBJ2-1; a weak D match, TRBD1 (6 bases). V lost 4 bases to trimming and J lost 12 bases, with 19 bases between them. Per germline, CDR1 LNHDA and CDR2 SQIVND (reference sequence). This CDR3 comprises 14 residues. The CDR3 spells CASSTSRGLTPQFF. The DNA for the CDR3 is TGTGCCAGTAGTACGTCCAGGGGCCTAACGCCGCAGTTCTTC.

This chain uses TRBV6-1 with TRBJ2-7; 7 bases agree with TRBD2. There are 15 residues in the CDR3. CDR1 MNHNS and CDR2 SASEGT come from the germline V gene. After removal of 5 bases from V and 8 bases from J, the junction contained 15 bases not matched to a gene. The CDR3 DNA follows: TGTGCCAGCAGTCCTCGGGAGGCCACTGGGTCGAAGCAGTACTTC. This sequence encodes CASSPREATGSKQYF.